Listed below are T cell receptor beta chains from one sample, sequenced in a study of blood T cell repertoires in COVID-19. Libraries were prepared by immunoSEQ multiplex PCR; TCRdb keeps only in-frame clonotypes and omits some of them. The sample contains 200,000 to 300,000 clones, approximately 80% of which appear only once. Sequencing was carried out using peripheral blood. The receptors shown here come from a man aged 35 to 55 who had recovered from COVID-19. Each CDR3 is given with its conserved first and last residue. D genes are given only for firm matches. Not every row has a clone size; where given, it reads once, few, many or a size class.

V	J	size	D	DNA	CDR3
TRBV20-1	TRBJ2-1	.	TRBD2	TGCAGTGCTAGTAACCCCACTAGCGGGAGGGAGGAGGAGCAGTTCTTC	CSASNPTSGREEEQFF
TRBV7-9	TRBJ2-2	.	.	TGTGCCAGCAGCCCACGACAGGAAAGGAACACCGGGGAGCTGTTTTTT	CASSPRQERNTGELFF
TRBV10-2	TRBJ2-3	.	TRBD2	TGCGCCAGCAGTGTTTCGACGGGAGGTAGCACAGATACGCAGTATTTT	CASSVSTGGSTDTQYF
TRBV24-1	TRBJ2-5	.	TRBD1	TGTGCCACCAGTGAGGGGACAGGGGCGCGAGAGACCCAGTACTTC	CATSEGTGARETQYF
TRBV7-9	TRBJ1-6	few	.	TGTGCCAGCAGCCTAGGGACTTCTTCACCCCTCCACTTT	CASSLGTSSPLHF
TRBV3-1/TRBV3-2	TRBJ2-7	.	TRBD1	TGTGCCAGCAGCCAAGATTGGGACCTCACAGGGGGGATGGCGTCCTACGAGCAGTACTTC	CASSQDWDLTGGMASYEQYF
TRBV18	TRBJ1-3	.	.	TGTGCCAGCTCACCAATTTCAGTCCTCGGAAACACCATATATTTT	CASSPISVLGNTIYF
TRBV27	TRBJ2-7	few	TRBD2	TGTGCCAGCAGTTTATCGAGCGGGGTGGACGAGCAGTACTTC	CASSLSSGVDEQYF
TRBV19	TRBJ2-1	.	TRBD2	TGTGCCAGTAGTATAGCGGGAGGCCAAAGGGAGCAGTTCTTC	CASSIAGGQREQFF
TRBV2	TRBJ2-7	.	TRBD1	TGTGCCAGCAGTGAAAAGGGGACAGGGTTTATCGTTTCCTACGAGCAGTACTTC	CASSEKGTGFIVSYEQYF
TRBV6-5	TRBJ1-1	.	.	TGTGCCAGCAGGGAGAGGACAGTAAGGACTGAAGCTTTCTTT	CASRERTVRTEAFF
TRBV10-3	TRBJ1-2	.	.	TGTGCCATCAGTGAGTTCGTGTCGGGGGACGGCTACACCTTC	CAISEFVSGDGYTF
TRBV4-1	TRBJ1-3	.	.	TGCGCCAGCAGCCAAGTTTCGTACTCTGGAAACACCATATATTTT	CASSQVSYSGNTIYF
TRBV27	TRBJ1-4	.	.	TGTGCCAGCAGTTACTCTCTGGGGGGGAATGAAAAACTGTTTTTT	CASSYSLGGNEKLFF
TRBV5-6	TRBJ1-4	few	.	TGTGCCAGCAGCTTGGCGGGGGGCGAGTTTGCAACTAATGAAAAACTGTTTTTT	CASSLAGGEFATNEKLFF
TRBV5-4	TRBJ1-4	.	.	TGTGCCAGCAGCAGCACCGGGGAGATGGGTGAAAAACTGTTTTTT	CASSSTGEMGEKLFF
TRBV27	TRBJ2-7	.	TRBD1	TGTGCCAGCAGCTCGACAGGGGGCGCCTACGAGCAGTACTTC	CASSSTGGAYEQYF
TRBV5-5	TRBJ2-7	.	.	TGTGCCAGCAGCTTGGGACTCAGAGGGAGCTACGAGCAGTACTTC	CASSLGLRGSYEQYF
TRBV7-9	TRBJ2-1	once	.	TGTGCCAGCAGCCCCCTTTCCCGGGACTTCAACAATGAGCAGTTCTTC	CASSPLSRDFNNEQFF
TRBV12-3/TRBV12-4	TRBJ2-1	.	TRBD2	TGTGCCAGCAGTAACCTTAGCGGGGAGCAGTTCTTC	CASSNLSGEQFF
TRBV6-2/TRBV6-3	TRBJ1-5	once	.	TGTGCCAGCAGCGAAGACTTTGGCAATCAGCCCCAGCATTTT	CASSEDFGNQPQHF
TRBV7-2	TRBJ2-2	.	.	TGTGCCAGCAGCTCCAGCACCGGGGAGCTGTTTTTT	CASSSSTGELFF
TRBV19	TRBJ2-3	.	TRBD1	TGTGCCAGTAGTATGGACAGGGGTTGGGCAGATACGCAGTATTTT	CASSMDRGWADTQYF
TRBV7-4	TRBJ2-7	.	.	TGTGCCAGCAGCTCCTCGACTAGTTGGTTGGTTTACGAGCAGTACTTC	CASSSSTSWLVYEQYF
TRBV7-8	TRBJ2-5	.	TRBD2	TGTGCCAGCAGCTCCCGGGGGGATCTGAGAGAGACCCAGTACTTC	CASSSRGDLRETQYF
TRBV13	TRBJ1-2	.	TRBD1	TGTGCCAGCAGCTATCGACAGGGGATTAACTATGGCTACACCTTC	CASSYRQGINYGYTF
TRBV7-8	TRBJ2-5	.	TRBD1	TGTGCCAGCAGCCAGGGACAGATCAGCGAGACCCAGTACTTC	CASSQGQISETQYF
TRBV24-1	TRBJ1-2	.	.	TGTGCCACCAGTGATAGGCGAGGATATGGCTACACCTTC	CATSDRRGYGYTF
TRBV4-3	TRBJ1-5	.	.	TGCGCCAGCAGCCAAGTGTGGCAGGGCAATCAGCCCCAGCATTTT	CASSQVWQGNQPQHF
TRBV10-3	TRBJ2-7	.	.	TGTGCCATCAGTGCGGGCCAGGGGAATGGCGAGCAGTACTTC	CAISAGQGNGEQYF
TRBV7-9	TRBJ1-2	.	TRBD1	TGTGCCAGCAGCTTAGACCAGGGGACAGCATCCCATGGCTACACCTTC	CASSLDQGTASHGYTF
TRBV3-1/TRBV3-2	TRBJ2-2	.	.	TGTGCCAGCAGCCTAACGAACACCGGGGAGCTGTTTTTT	CASSLTNTGELFF
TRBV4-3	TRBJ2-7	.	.	TGCGCCAGCAGCCAAGATTTGTCGGGGAAAGACGAGCAGTACTTC	CASSQDLSGKDEQYF
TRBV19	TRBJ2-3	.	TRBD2	TGTGCCAGTACCCCTAAAGCGGGGGGGCCTTTTACAGATACGCAGTATTTT	CASTPKAGGPFTDTQYF
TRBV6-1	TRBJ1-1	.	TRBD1	TGTGCCAGCAGTGAACGCGCAGGGGGCAACACTGAAGCTTTCTTT	CASSERAGGNTEAFF
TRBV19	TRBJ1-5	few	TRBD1	TGTGCCAGTGGAATCCGGAGGAGCAGGGGGCTCAATCAGCCCCAGCATTTT	CASGIRRSRGLNQPQHF
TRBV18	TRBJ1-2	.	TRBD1	TGTGCCAGCTCACCGACGTGGGACAGGGGGAACTATGGCTACACCTTC	CASSPTWDRGNYGYTF
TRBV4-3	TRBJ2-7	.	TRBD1	TGCGCCAGCAGCCAGGACAGGGTGGAGGAGCAGTACTTC	CASSQDRVEEQYF
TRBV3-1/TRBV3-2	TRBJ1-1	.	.	TGTGCCAGCAGGCGCCTTAGAGACATGAACACTGAAGCTTTCTTT	CASRRLRDMNTEAFF
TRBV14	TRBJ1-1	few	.	TGTGCCAGCAGCCAATTGTCCTACACTGAAGCTTTCTTT	CASSQLSYTEAFF
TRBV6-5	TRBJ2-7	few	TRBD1	TGTGCCAGCAGACAGGGGGTCTACGAGCAGTACTTC	CASRQGVYEQYF
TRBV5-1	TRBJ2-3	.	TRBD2	TGCGCCAGCAGCTTGGAGGCTAGCGGGTCTAATCCTAGCACAGATACGCAGTATTTT	CASSLEASGSNPSTDTQYF
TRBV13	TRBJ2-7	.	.	TGTGCCAGCAGCTTAAGACAGTATCCATCCTACGAGCAGTACTTC	CASSLRQYPSYEQYF
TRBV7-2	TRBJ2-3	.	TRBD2	TGTGCCAGCAGCCCAAGGACTAGCGGGGGCACAGATACGCAGTATTTT	CASSPRTSGGTDTQYF
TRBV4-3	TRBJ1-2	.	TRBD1	TGCGCCAGCAGCCAAGATCACCCAGGGGGCCATGGCTACACCTTC	CASSQDHPGGHGYTF
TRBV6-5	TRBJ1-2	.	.	TGTGCCAGCAGTCCCCTAGGGGGGGAGGATGGCTACACCTTC	CASSPLGGEDGYTF
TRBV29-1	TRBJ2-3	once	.	TGCAGCGCCGCCCGCCCGGGGAGCACAGATACGCAGTATTTT	CSAARPGSTDTQYF
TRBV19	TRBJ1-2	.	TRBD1	TGTGCCAGTAGTCCGGGACAGGGGTCCTCTAACTATGGCTACACCTTC	CASSPGQGSSNYGYTF
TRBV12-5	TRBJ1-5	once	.	TGTGCTAGTGGTTTGGCATCAGGCCTTGGGCCCCAGCATTTT	CASGLASGLGPQHF
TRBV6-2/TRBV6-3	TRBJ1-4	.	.	TGTGCCAGCAGTTATAGCTCGCGTGAAAAACTGTTTTTT	CASSYSSREKLFF
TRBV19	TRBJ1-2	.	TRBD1	TGTGCCAGTAGGTTCCGGGACAGGGGGTCTAACTATGGCTACACCTTC	CASRFRDRGSNYGYTF
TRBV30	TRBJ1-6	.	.	TGTGCCTGGAGCGTAACAGGGAAAGCTTCACCCCTCCACTTT	CAWSVTGKASPLHF